This T cell receptor beta chain was captured in a study of shared clonotypes between healthy human individuals. Donors comprised only Caucasian adults living in Nashville, Tennessee. This CDR3 contains 16 residues. The V gene lost 4 bases and the J gene lost 1 base, with 13 bases spanning the gap. Germline V gene data show CDR1 as SGHNT and CDR2 as YENEEA. The input for sorted-subset replicate PCRs was about 0.2 ug DNA, around 30,000 T cell genomes. Assay: immunoSEQ multiplex PCR; the TCRdb copy retains only in-frame clones and omits some. The sample contains about 1,500,000 clones, around 97% of which appear only once.

The TCR comes from a man between 25 and 39 years old in good health. The chain recombines TRBV11-3 with TRBJ2-2; D ambiguous. Sequences were obtained from naive CD4+ T cells sorted from blood. Subset specified: CD45RA+ positively selected. The CDR3 region is CASSSEFLGNTGELFF. The CDR3 region has the DNA TGTGCCAGCAGCTCTGAGTTTCTCGGGAACACCGGGGAGCTGTTTTTT.